The 5 T cell receptor beta chains listed next were all sequenced from one sample in a study of T cell responses to AZD1222 COVID-19 vaccine. TCRdb's table, derived via immunoSEQ multiplex PCR, lists solely in-frame clones and lacks some. The profile shows 95,000 to 150,000 clones, around 90% of them singletons. Source: peripheral blood, taken 28 days after the second dose of the MenACWY control vaccine. The origin of the receptors is an adult who received the MenACWY meningococcal vaccine as a control.

The genes are TRBV24-1 and TRBJ2-2; TRBD2 is a possible D gene (5 bases). Germline V lookup: CDR1 KGHDR, CDR2 SFDVKD. V was pared by 9 bases and J by 3 bases, with 13 bases between. The CDR3 spans 14 residues. CDR3 coding DNA: TGTGCCACCGCTGGTCCGCGGGACACCGGGGAGCTGTTTTTT. Protein product: CATAGPRDTGELFF.

The chain combines TRBV4-2 with TRBJ2-7, with D tentatively TRBD1 or TRBD2 (5 bases each). Germline-derived CDR1 and CDR2 are LGHNA and YNFKEQ. This CDR3 is 16 amino acids long. Trimming shortened V by 1 base and J by 3 bases, and 16 bases separated the two germline ends. The CDR3 is CASSQALGRGDYEQYF. CDR3 bases: TGTGCCAGCAGCCAAGCCTTGGGGCGAGGGGACTACGAGCAGTACTTC.

V usage is TRBV9 and J usage is TRBJ2-7; 10 bases line up with TRBD1. The CDR3 consists of 16 residues. V shed 2 bases, J shed 2 bases, and the junction held 7 bases outside the gene matches. Looked up from germline, CDR1 is SGDLS and CDR2 is YYNGEE. The CDR3 DNA sequence: TGTGCCAGCAGCGTGACCGGACAGGGGGTCCCCTACGAGCAGTACTTC. Translated, it gives CASSVTGQGVPYEQYF.

V and J are TRBV29-1 and TRBJ2-3, with unresolved D. The CDR3 is made up of 11 amino acids. The germline V gene encodes CDR1 SQVTM and CDR2 ANQGSEA. Trimming removed 7 bases at V and 4 bases at J, with 9 bases between. In DNA form, the CDR3 reads TGCAGCGCCTACGTCCCAGATACGCAGTATTTT. Protein: CSAYVPDTQYF.

The CDR3 is CASSFGNQPQHF. CDR3 coding DNA: TGTGCCAGCAGTTTCGGCAATCAGCCCCAGCATTTT. This chain joins TRBV28 and TRBJ1-5; D gene uncertain. The germline V gene encodes CDR1 MDHEN and CDR2 SYDVKM. V was trimmed by 3 bases and J by 2 bases, leaving 2 bases between them. The CDR3 is made up of 12 amino acids. Complete variable domain (other parts from reference TRBV28 and TRBJ1-5): DVKVTQSSRYLVKRTGEKVFLECVQDMDHENMFWYRQDPGLGLRLIYFSYDVKMKEKGDIPEGYSVSREKKERFSLILESASTNQTSMYLCASSFGNQPQHFGDGTRLSIL.